Below, one T cell receptor (beta chain) is given with its context. The data stem from a study of blood T cell repertoires in COVID-19. Trimming pared 4 bases from V and 1 base from J, leaving 7 bases between. This CDR3 has 14 amino acids. Germline values: CDR1 LGHDT, CDR2 YNNKEL (reference sequence). In the study's own analysis: Estimated nucleated cell counts came from reference gene primer amplification. Assay: immunoSEQ multiplex PCR; the TCRdb copy retains only in-frame clones and omits some. Clonal size and the V and J genes are those of that table, whereas D and trimming came from the DNA. This table holds approximately 90,000 clones, roughly 77% found once.

This receptor was identified in a human donor in a cohort sampled during active COVID-19. The sequencing sample was made of peripheral blood. V and J are TRBV3-1 (or the pseudogene TRBV3-2) and TRBJ2-2; D may be TRBD1 (5 bases). The CDR3 loop is CASSRQGNTGELFF. CDR3 DNA: TGTGCCAGCAGCCGTCAGGGGAACACCGGGGAGCTGTTTTTT.